Presented here are 21 T cell receptor beta chains from one specimen sequenced in a study of cytomegalovirus exposure and HLA in healthy donors. This PCR relied on a set of 60 Vbeta primers and 13 Jbeta primers. The method was immunoSEQ multiplex PCR; TCRdb's version includes in-frame clones alone and lacks a portion of them. The sample comprises around 150,000 clones, approximately 80% of which are singletons, and around 2% rests with the top ten. Sequenced input: PBMCs. These receptors all stem from a woman in her forties in good health and CMV-seronegative.

The chain uses TRBV7-8 and TRBJ2-5; 11 positions agree with TRBD2. J was trimmed by 5 bases and V by 2 bases; bases with no gene match: 7. The CDR3 extends over 16 amino acids. CDR1 is SGHVS and CDR2 is FQNEAQ in the germline V gene. Here the CDR3 reads CASSLIDSGGAETQYF. The CDR3 bases are TGTGCCAGCAGCTTAATCGATAGCGGGGGGGCGGAGACCCAGTACTTC.

The CDR3 DNA reads as TGTGCCAGCAGTCCCCTTACCCCGGTCGGAAACACCATATATTTT. Protein: CASSPLTPVGNTIYF. The V gene is TRBV27, the J gene TRBJ1-3; D gene unclear. CDR1 is MNHEY and CDR2 is SMNVEV in the germline V gene (reference sequence). V was trimmed by 5 bases and J by 4 bases, leaving 15 bases between them. The CDR3 spans 15 residues.

The chain couples TRBV28 to TRBJ1-2; weak D call: TRBD1 (6 bases). Germline CDR1 is MDHEN and CDR2 is SYDVKM. The CDR3 loop spans 15 amino acids. V was pared by 1 base and J by 8 bases, with 17 bases between. CDR3 residues: CASSLSGAGATGYTF. The CDR3 DNA is TGTGCCAGCAGTTTATCGGGGGCGGGAGCGACAGGCTACACCTTC.

The rearrangement links TRBV5-6 to TRBJ2-5, with 9 bases fitting TRBD2. The CDR3 length is 16 residues. J was trimmed by 2 bases and V by 4 bases; bases with no gene match: 9. In germline, CDR1 is SGHDT, CDR2 YYEEEE. The DNA of the CDR3 is TGTGCCAGCAGCCGGTCCGGGACTAGCAGACAAGAGACCCAGTACTTC. Translating gives CASSRSGTSRQETQYF. Looking up the rest from reference TRBV5-6 and TRBJ2-5 gives the full variable domain: DAGVTQSPTHLIKTRGQQVTLRCSPKSGHDTVSWYQQALGQGPQFIFQYYEEEERQRGNFPDRFSGHQFPNYSSELNVNALLLGDSALYLCASSRSGTSRQETQYFGPGTRLLVL.

The chain carries TRBV19 and TRBJ1-1, with D tentatively TRBD1 (5 bases). Looked up from germline, CDR1 is LNHDA and CDR2 is SQIVND (reference sequence). The V end lost 2 bases, the J end lost 0 bases, and 7 bases lay between the germline ends. The CDR3 covers 14 residues. The CDR3 reads CASSIWGMNTEAFF. In DNA, the CDR3 is TGTGCCAGTAGTATATGGGGCATGAACACTGAAGCTTTCTTT.

The chain joins TRBV6-5 to TRBJ1-1; 9 positions match TRBD1. Germline lookup yields CDR1 MNHEY and CDR2 SVGAGI. CDR3 length equals 15 residues. The junction had 5 bases not matched to a gene; V was cut back by 5 bases and J by 1 base. CDR3 loop: CASSGLGQGNTEAFF. The CDR3 DNA follows: TGTGCCAGCAGTGGCCTGGGACAGGGGAACACTGAAGCTTTCTTT.

The chain carries TRBV11-2 and TRBJ2-1; D unresolved. In germline, CDR1 is SGHAT, CDR2 FQNNGV. Trimming pared 0 bases from V and 0 bases from J, leaving 6 bases between. CDR3 length: 15 amino acids. The CDR3, as DNA: TGTGCCAGCAGCTTAGATACCAGCTCCTACAATGAGCAGTTCTTC. Its translation: CASSLDTSSYNEQFF.

The rearrangement uses TRBV6-5 and TRBJ2-7, with D possibly TRBD2 on 6 matching bases. CDR1 is MNHEY, CDR2 SVGAGI, per germline. The ends were cut back, 1 base at V and 4 bases at J, with 17 bases in the middle. The CDR3 totals 16 residues. CDR3 coding DNA: TGTGCCAGCAGTTACTATGCCGCTGGCGGGGATTACGAGCAGTACTTC. Translation: CASSYYAAGGDYEQYF.

This clone appeared a few times. The chain has TRBV4-2 and TRBJ1-1, with 7 nucleotides matching TRBD1. The germline V gene has CDR1 LGHNA and CDR2 YNFKEQ. The CDR3 totals 14 residues. V shed 0 bases, J shed 7 bases, and the junction held 5 bases outside the gene matches. The CDR3 loop is CASSQDWDSNEAFF. As DNA, the CDR3 is TGTGCCAGCAGCCAAGATTGGGACAGCAATGAAGCTTTCTTT.

This chain uses TRBV2 with TRBJ2-2; 9 bases match TRBD1. Trimming at V came to 6 bases and at J to 4 bases, leaving 6 bases not matched to a gene. CDR3 length: 15 amino acids. CDR1 SNHLY and CDR2 FYNNEI come from the germline V gene. The CDR3: CASRRDRVFTGELFF. The CDR3, as DNA: TGTGCCAGCAGGCGGGACAGGGTGTTCACCGGGGAGCTGTTTTTT.

The genes are TRBV19 and TRBJ2-7; TRBD2 might be the D (6 bases). CDR1 and CDR2 (germline): LNHDA, SQIVND (reference sequence). Trimming left V 3 bases short and J 3 bases short, with 12 bases between. This CDR3 has 14 residues. CDR3 in DNA: TGTGCCAGTAGTATCGCGGGACGGAGCTACGAGCAGTACTTC. Translating it yields CASSIAGRSYEQYF.

The DNA for the CDR3 is TGTGCCAGCAGCCAAGATCACAGGGCCGGGGAGCTGTTTTTT. It translates to CASSQDHRAGELFF. The chain recombines TRBV4-2 with TRBJ2-2; possibly TRBD1 for D (6 bases). V was clipped by 0 bases and J by 6 bases, with 8 bases between them. Germline-derived CDR1 and CDR2 are LGHNA and YNFKEQ. This CDR3 comprises 14 residues.

This chain joins TRBV9 and TRBJ1-4; D is ambiguous. V gave up 0 bases and J gave up 0 bases, with 6 bases separating them. Germline V CDR1 and CDR2: SGDLS, YYNGEE. The CDR3 has 15 amino acids. The chain's CDR3 is CASSVVSATNEKLFF. The CDR3 DNA follows: TGTGCCAGCAGCGTAGTCAGTGCAACTAATGAAAAACTGTTTTTT.

The genes are TRBV27 and TRBJ1-6, with D perhaps TRBD1 (5 bases). The CDR3 consists of 14 residues. The germline V and J ends were trimmed by 1 base and 8 bases, with 9 bases remaining between them. Germline lookup yields CDR1 MNHEY and CDR2 SMNVEV (reference sequence). The CDR3 DNA is TGTGCCAGCAGTTTATTGGGGGGGGATTCACCCCTCCACTTT. As protein: CASSLLGGDSPLHF.

This clone came up a few times. V gene TRBV6-6 combines with J gene TRBJ1-5, with D maybe TRBD1 (6 bases). The ends were cut back, 7 bases at V and 3 bases at J, with 10 bases in the middle. CDR1 is MNHNY and CDR2 is SVGAGI in the germline V gene (reference sequence). The CDR3 runs 13 residues. Written as DNA, the CDR3 is TGTGCCAGCACCCGGGACAACAATCAGCCCCAGCATTTT. The encoded protein is CASTRDNNQPQHF.

The chain employs TRBV5-1 and TRBJ2-5; 15 positions match TRBD2. Germline CDR1 and CDR2: SGHRS and YFSETQ. The CDR3 extends over 18 amino acids. The trim removed 0 bases at V and 4 bases at J, leaving 7 bases unmatched. The CDR3 protein is CASSLARGTSGRIETQYF. CDR3 DNA: TGCGCCAGCAGCTTGGCGAGGGGGACTAGCGGGAGGATAGAGACCCAGTACTTC.

The rearrangement joins TRBV10-3 to TRBJ1-6; D might be TRBD1 (6 bases). Germline CDR1 reads ENHRY; CDR2 reads SYGVKD. V was pared by 6 bases and J by 7 bases, with 16 bases between. The CDR3 runs 15 residues. CDR3 in amino acids: CAISRGGAINSPLHF. CDR3 coding DNA: TGTGCCATCAGCCGCGGGGGGGCTATAAATTCACCCCTCCACTTT.

The chain's CDR3 is CALGLAGEKDTQYF. The CDR3 DNA sequence: TGTGCCCTGGGACTAGCGGGAGAGAAAGATACGCAGTATTTT. The chain is built from TRBV30 and TRBJ2-3; the match to TRBD2 covers 14 bases. Germline assignment: CDR1 GTSNPN and CDR2 SVGIG (reference sequence). V gave up 8 bases and J gave up 5 bases; unmatched junction bases: 6. This CDR3 is 14 amino acids long.

This clone was recorded a few times. The chain couples TRBV5-1 to TRBJ2-7; 13 bases are a match to TRBD2. Germline CDR1 and CDR2: SGHRS and YFSETQ. The CDR3 runs to 17 residues. V gave up 0 bases and J gave up 6 bases; unmatched junction bases: 9. The CDR3 bases are TGCGCCAGCAGCTTGGCCGGCACTAGCGGGGGGGCAGGCGAGCAGTACTTC. Its protein is CASSLAGTSGGAGEQYF.

The genes are TRBV6-4 and TRBJ1-1; a weak D match, TRBD1 (5 bases). The CDR3 covers 15 residues. Per the germline V gene, CDR1 is MRHNA and CDR2 is SNTAGT. Trimming shortened V by 6 bases and J by 2 bases, and 16 bases separated the two germline ends. As DNA, the CDR3 is TGTGCCAGCAGCCGAACAGGAGCCTCTAACACTGAAGCTTTCTTT. Protein: CASSRTGASNTEAFF.

The chain employs TRBV19 and TRBJ2-1; 8 bases are a match to TRBD1. This CDR3 is built from 16 residues. V gave up 5 bases and J gave up 8 bases; unmatched junction bases: 14. Germline assignment: CDR1 LNHDA and CDR2 SQIVND (reference sequence). DNA for the CDR3: TGTGCCAGTAGTCACCCGACAGGGGCTCTTCGGGATGAGCAGTTCTTC. It encodes CASSHPTGALRDEQFF.